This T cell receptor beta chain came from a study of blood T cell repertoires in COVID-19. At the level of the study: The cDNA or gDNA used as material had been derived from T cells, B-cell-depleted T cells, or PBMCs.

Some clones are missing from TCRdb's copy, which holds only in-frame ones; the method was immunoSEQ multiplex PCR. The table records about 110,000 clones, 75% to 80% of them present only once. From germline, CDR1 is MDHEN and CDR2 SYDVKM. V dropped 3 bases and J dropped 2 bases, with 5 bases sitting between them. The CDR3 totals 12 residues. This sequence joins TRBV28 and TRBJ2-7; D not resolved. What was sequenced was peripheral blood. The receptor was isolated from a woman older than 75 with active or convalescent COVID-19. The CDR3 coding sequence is TGTGCCAGCAGTTTTCTTACCTACGAGCAGTACTTC. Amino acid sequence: CASSFLTYEQYF.